This TCR beta chain is from a study of Ad26.COV2.S vaccination and SARS-CoV-2 variants. The sample's treatment: some 20 received Ad26.COV2.S at low or high dose, single or two shots; about 5 received placebo; per-sample allocation not given. Vaccine and placebo recipients were sampled on day 63 after the first injection. Vaccination used an Ad26 vector expressing Wuhan-strain SARS-CoV-2 spike. The protocol was immunoSEQ multiplex PCR, while the TCRdb copy is restricted to in-frame clones and leaves out a portion. The sample shows some 450,000 clones, around 91% of them seen only once. V was clipped by 1 base and J by 9 bases, with 10 bases between them. The germline V gene encodes CDR1 SGHAT and CDR2 FQNNGV. The CDR3 runs to 13 residues.

V usage is TRBV11-2 and J usage is TRBJ2-1, with D possibly being TRBD1 (6 bases). The source of this sequence is a person between 18 and 65 years old who received the Ad26.COV2.S COVID-19 vaccine or a placebo. Sample: peripheral blood, taken in a trial of Ad26.COV2.S vaccine versus placebo. The CDR3, as DNA: TGTGCCAGCAGCTTAGCCCTCAGGGGTGAGCAGTTCTTC. It translates to CASSLALRGEQFF.